This T cell receptor beta chain was observed in a study of blood T cell repertoires in COVID-19. The wider study: Sites in the United States, Italy and Spain provided acute and convalescent COVID-19 samples. From T cells, B-cell-depleted T cells, or PBMCs came the material, which was cDNA or gDNA.

Original data processing: By means of reference gene primer amplification, nucleated cell counts were estimated. Profiling relied on immunoSEQ multiplex PCR, and the TCRdb table lists in-frame clones only, not all of them. D and trimming come from the DNA, and the V and J calls and clone size come from that table. Of 110,000 to 150,000 clones listed, about 91% are singletons. This CDR3 has 14 amino acids. Per the germline V gene, CDR1 is LGHNA and CDR2 is YNFKEQ. With 4 bases clipped from V and 1 base from J, the junction kept 2 bases outside the gene matches. This clone showed up just once. Source material: peripheral blood. This TCR was sampled from a woman aged 55 to 70 with acute or convalescent COVID-19. The gene calls are TRBV4-2 and TRBJ1-1, with 8 bases lining up with TRBD1. The CDR3 reads CASSRGQGNTEAFF. In nucleotides, the CDR3 is TGTGCCAGCAGCCGTGGACAGGGGAACACTGAAGCTTTCTTT.